These 14 T cell receptor beta chains came from one sample sequenced in a study of regulatory T cells in long-lasting Graves disease. The time point here: persistent/refractory GD, antithyroid drugs over 5 years with positive TRAb. Generation of the TCR library employed RNA extracted from PBMCs. The TCR beta library used iRepertoire HTBI primers with Arm-PCR amplification of CDR3. TCRdb fed the multiplex PCR reads into MiXCR, producing one record per CDR3 protein. The sample holds 300,000 or so distinct CDR3 sequences, around 20% seen once. The material sequenced was peripheral blood mononuclear cells (PBMCs), taken when the disease was refractory, from a patient treated with antithyroid drugs. These receptors came from a female donor with Graves disease.

The chain employs TRBV9 and TRBJ1-3; D not certain. The germline gives CDR1 SGDLS, CDR2 YYNGEE. The CDR3 is 16 residues long. The V end was cut by 0 bases, the J end by 3 bases, with 13 bases between. DNA for the CDR3: TGTGCCAGCAGCGTAGGGGCAGCCGGCGATGGAAACACCATATATTTT. Translated: CASSVGAAGDGNTIYF.

This clonotype was recorded a few times. CDR3 in amino acids: CASNPLSGSTGELFF. The CDR3 coding sequence is TGTGCCAGCAATCCCTTGTCGGGGTCCACCGGGGAGCTGTTTTTT. The chain is built from TRBV28 and TRBJ2-2, with a possible D match to TRBD2 (5 bases). The V gene's germline CDR1 is MDHEN and CDR2 SYDVKM. Trimming stripped 7 bases from V and 4 bases from J, with 16 bases between. This CDR3 comprises 15 residues.

About this clonotype: A much larger clone lies a single base off, so this may be a read error. The chain links TRBV7-9 to TRBJ1-1, with D uncertain. This CDR3 is built from 14 residues. CDR1 and CDR2 from the germline V gene are SEHNR and FQNEAQ (reference sequence). CDR3 region: CASSLLGVGTETFF. In DNA form, the CDR3 reads TGTGCCAGCAGCTTACTGGGAGTAGGAACTGAAACTTTCTTT. The whole variable domain, remainder taken from reference TRBV7-9 and TRBJ1-1, is DTGVSQNPRHKITKRGQNVTFRCDPISEHNRLYWYRQTLGQGPEFLTYFQNEAQLEKSRLLSDRFSAERPKGSFSTLEIQRTEQGDSAMYLCASSLLGVGTETFFGQGTRLTVV.

This clonotype occurred a few times. The chain joins TRBV29-1 to TRBJ1-1; no clear D. V was pared by 5 bases and J by 1 base, with 11 bases between. CDR1 and CDR2 from the germline V gene are SQVTM and ANQGSEA. The CDR3 sequence is 13 residues long. This CDR3 is CSVLDGENTEAFF. The CDR3, as DNA: TGCAGCGTTTTGGACGGTGAGAACACTGAAGCTTTCTTT.

This clonotype was found many times. The chain carries TRBV29-1 and TRBJ1-2; TRBD1 agrees at 7 bases. The trim removed 1 base at V and 8 bases at J, leaving 7 bases unmatched. The length of the CDR3 is 13 residues. Germline V gene sequence: CDR1 SQVTM, CDR2 ANQGSEA. CDR3: CSVEGQGVGGYTF. The CDR3 region has the DNA TGCAGCGTTGAAGGACAGGGCGTGGGGGGCTACACCTTC. Variable domain in full (rest from reference TRBV29-1 and TRBJ1-2): SAVISQKPSRDICQRGTSLTIQCQVDSQVTMMFWYRQQPGQSLTLIATANQGSEATYESGFVIDKFPISRPNLTFSTLTVSNMSPEDSSIYLCSVEGQGVGGYTFGSGTRLTVV.

The chain combines TRBV20-1 with TRBJ1-1; D call uncertain. The ends were cut back, 0 bases at V and 0 bases at J, with 26 bases in the middle. The germline gives CDR1 DFQATT, CDR2 SNEGSKA (reference sequence). This CDR3 contains 20 residues. Here the CDR3 reads CSARDNGVSGRLMLNTEAFF. The CDR3, as DNA: TGCAGTGCTAGAGATAATGGGGTTAGCGGGCGGCTGATGTTGAACACTGAAGCTTTCTTT.

This chain connects TRBV11-2 to TRBJ2-7; D gene unclear. CDR1 and CDR2 from the germline V gene are SGHAT and FQNNGV. This CDR3 spans 14 amino acids. Trimming stripped 1 base from V and 2 bases from J, with 9 bases between. In DNA form, the CDR3 reads TGTGCCAGCAGCTTAGCCCGCAGCACCTACGAGCAGTACTTC. It is translated as CASSLARSTYEQYF.

This clonotype came up a few times. The chain has TRBV5-6 and TRBJ1-3; D is possibly TRBD1 (6 bases). The CDR3 covers 18 residues. V was trimmed by 3 bases and J by 2 bases, leaving 21 bases between them. Germline CDR1 is SGHDT and CDR2 is YYEEEE. The CDR3 is CASSSPGAWRGTGNTIYF. DNA of the CDR3: TGTGCCAGCAGCTCACCGGGGGCCTGGAGGGGGACTGGAAACACCATATATTTT.

This chain joins TRBV5-5 and TRBJ1-6; D call uncertain. The CDR3 is 13 residues long. Trimming removed 1 base at V and 7 bases at J, with 6 bases between. Germline V gives CDR1 SGHKS, CDR2 YYEKEE (reference sequence). The CDR3 DNA reads TGTGCCAGCAGCTTGTTTTCGAATTCACCCCTCCACTTT. Encoded protein: CASSLFSNSPLHF. Complete variable domain (other parts from reference TRBV5-5 and TRBJ1-6): DAGVTQSPTHLIKTRGQQVTLRCSPISGHKSVSWYQQVLGQGPQFIFQYYEKEERGRGNFPDRFSARQFPNYSSELNVNALLLGDSALYLCASSLFSNSPLHFGNGTRLTVT.

The genes are TRBV5-1 and TRBJ2-7; the match to TRBD1 covers 8 bases. Germline V gene lookup returns CDR1 SGHRS and CDR2 YFSETQ. J gave up 0 bases and V 4 bases, and 12 bases lay outside the gene matches. This CDR3 contains 17 residues. The CDR3 nucleotides are TGCGCCAGCAGCCCGGGGCCCGGACAGGGCCGCTCCTACGAGCAGTACTTC. Protein: CASSPGPGQGRSYEQYF.

The genes are TRBV15 and TRBJ2-1, with unresolved D. Trimming removed 6 bases from V and 5 bases from J, with 14 bases in between. Germline lookup yields CDR1 LNHNV and CDR2 YYDKDF (reference sequence). The CDR3 covers 14 residues. The CDR3 loop is CATSRASRNNEQFF. The CDR3 nucleotides read TGTGCCACCAGTCGGGCTAGTAGAAACAATGAGCAGTTCTTC.

This sequence joins TRBV6-1 and TRBJ1-4; a possible D gene is TRBD1 (5 bases). CDR3 length equals 15 residues. Trimming stripped 8 bases from V and 7 bases from J, with 20 bases between. Germline assignment: CDR1 MNHNS and CDR2 SASEGT. This CDR3 is CASGTVRGGSEKLFF. The DNA of the CDR3 is TGTGCCAGCGGGACTGTCCGGGGCGGCAGTGAAAAACTGTTTTTT.

This clonotype was seen more than once but under ten times. The gene calls are TRBV7-2 and TRBJ2-1; no clear D gene. V was shortened by 4 bases and J by 0 bases, with 10 bases between the two germline ends. CDR1 is SGHTA and CDR2 is FQGNSA in the germline V gene. The CDR3 runs to 15 residues. The CDR3 bases are TGTGCCAGCAGCTCCGCGCAGAGCTCCTACAATGAGCAGTTCTTC. Translation gives CASSSAQSSYNEQFF.

This clonotype was recorded many times. The chain carries TRBV6-1 and TRBJ1-1; D gene uncertain. Trimming cost V 1 base and J 0 bases, with 6 bases left between them. The CDR3 contains 14 residues. Looked up from germline, CDR1 is MNHNS and CDR2 is SASEGT. The CDR3 sequence: CASSEGNLNTEAFF. In DNA form, the CDR3 reads TGTGCCAGCAGTGAAGGGAACCTGAACACTGAAGCTTTCTTT.